This is a list of T cell receptor beta chains from one sample in a study of cytomegalovirus exposure and HLA in healthy donors. Data came from immunoSEQ multiplex PCR; TCRdb stores just in-frame clones and leaves some out. The data contain 120,000 to 150,000 clones, more than 65% of them seen just once; the ten biggest clones take up about 1.5%. Sequenced sample: PBMCs. The receptor source for this set is a woman aged 30 to 39 in good health and CMV-seronegative. CDR3s include the opening cysteine and the closing phenylalanine or tryptophan. The order of the fields is D gene, clone size, J gene, CDR3 length, V gene, CDR3 DNA, CDR3 protein. The D gene is left open where the match is weak. Size is stated for part of the rows, as once, few or many counts, or as a class when the clone is expanded.

d_call: .
clone_size: few
j_call: TRBJ2-3
cdr3_length: 13
v_call: TRBV2
cdr3_nt: TGTGCCAGCACCACCGGTGACACAGATACGCAGTATTTT
cdr3_aa: CASTTGDTDTQYF

d_call: .
clone_size: .
j_call: TRBJ2-3
cdr3_length: 12
v_call: TRBV27
cdr3_nt: TGTGCCAGCAGCAACAGGGCAGATACGCAGTATTTT
cdr3_aa: CASSNRADTQYF

d_call: .
clone_size: .
j_call: TRBJ1-5
cdr3_length: 17
v_call: TRBV7-2
cdr3_nt: TGTGCCAGCAGCTTAATAACAGGCCCCGGACGAAATCAGCCCCAGCATTTT
cdr3_aa: CASSLITGPGRNQPQHF

d_call: .
clone_size: few
j_call: TRBJ1-1
cdr3_length: 14
v_call: TRBV10-2
cdr3_nt: TGCGCCAGCAGCAGCCAGCCCGGGACACCAGAAGCTTTCTTT
cdr3_aa: CASSSQPGTPEAFF

d_call: .
clone_size: few
j_call: TRBJ1-6
cdr3_length: 15
v_call: TRBV4-1
cdr3_nt: TGCGCCAGCAGCCAAGGGAACAGGGACGTTTCACCCCTCCACTTT
cdr3_aa: CASSQGNRDVSPLHF

d_call: TRBD2
clone_size: .
j_call: TRBJ2-7
cdr3_length: 14
v_call: TRBV6-5
cdr3_nt: TGTGCCAGCAGTTACCAGGCGGGAGCCTACGAGCAGTACTTC
cdr3_aa: CASSYQAGAYEQYF

d_call: .
clone_size: .
j_call: TRBJ1-5
cdr3_length: 15
v_call: TRBV28
cdr3_nt: TGTGCCAGCAGTCTCGAGATGGTCGGCAATCAGCCCCAGCATTTT
cdr3_aa: CASSLEMVGNQPQHF

d_call: TRBD1
clone_size: .
j_call: TRBJ1-5
cdr3_length: 15
v_call: TRBV19
cdr3_nt: TGTGCCAGTACCCTCTCCGGGACAGACAATCAGCCCCAGCATTTT
cdr3_aa: CASTLSGTDNQPQHF

d_call: .
clone_size: .
j_call: TRBJ1-5
cdr3_length: 14
v_call: TRBV2
cdr3_nt: TGTGCCAGCAGTGACAGGGAGGTGTATCAGCCCCAGCATTTT
cdr3_aa: CASSDREVYQPQHF

d_call: .
clone_size: .
j_call: TRBJ2-2
cdr3_length: 14
v_call: TRBV7-9
cdr3_nt: TGTGCCAGCAGCTTAACGTGGACAGCCGGGGAGCTGTTTTTT
cdr3_aa: CASSLTWTAGELFF

d_call: TRBD1
clone_size: .
j_call: TRBJ1-5
cdr3_length: 16
v_call: TRBV7-4
cdr3_nt: TGTGCCAGCAGCTTAGAGTACGGGCAGGGGGCTCAGCCCCAGCATTTT
cdr3_aa: CASSLEYGQGAQPQHF

d_call: TRBD1
clone_size: .
j_call: TRBJ2-5
cdr3_length: 15
v_call: TRBV5-1
cdr3_nt: TGCGCCAGCAGCTTCCAGGGACAGGGTAAAGAGACCCAGTACTTC
cdr3_aa: CASSFQGQGKETQYF

d_call: TRBD2
clone_size: once
j_call: TRBJ2-1
cdr3_length: 13
v_call: TRBV7-7
cdr3_nt: TGTGCTAGCAGCTTAGCTAGCGGCAATGAGCAGTTCTTC
cdr3_aa: CASSLASGNEQFF

d_call: .
clone_size: .
j_call: TRBJ1-2
cdr3_length: 15
v_call: TRBV27
cdr3_nt: TGTGCCAGCACTCATATCGCGGGGGGCCCCTATGGCTACACCTTC
cdr3_aa: CASTHIAGGPYGYTF

d_call: .
clone_size: .
j_call: TRBJ2-2
cdr3_length: 18
v_call: TRBV4-1
cdr3_nt: TGCGCCAGCAGCCGTTCACACCCATCTAGCGCTAACACCGGGGAGCTGTTTTTT
cdr3_aa: CASSRSHPSSANTGELFF

d_call: .
clone_size: .
j_call: TRBJ2-5
cdr3_length: 15
v_call: TRBV18
cdr3_nt: TGTGCCAGCTCACCAATTCTTGATCCCCGGGAGACCCAGTACTTC
cdr3_aa: CASSPILDPRETQYF

d_call: .
clone_size: .
j_call: TRBJ1-1
cdr3_length: 13
v_call: TRBV5-1
cdr3_nt: TGCGCCAGCAGCAGGGACACGAACACTGAAGCTTTCTTT
cdr3_aa: CASSRDTNTEAFF

d_call: TRBD2
clone_size: .
j_call: TRBJ2-3
cdr3_length: 15
v_call: TRBV5-8
cdr3_nt: TGTGCCAGCAGCTTGGGACTAGCGGGAGGAAATACGCAGTATTTT
cdr3_aa: CASSLGLAGGNTQYF

d_call: TRBD2
clone_size: .
j_call: TRBJ2-5
cdr3_length: 15
v_call: TRBV11-2
cdr3_nt: TGTGCCAGCAGCTTAGAAGCTAGCGGGGGAGAGACCCAGTACTTC
cdr3_aa: CASSLEASGGETQYF

d_call: TRBD2
clone_size: .
j_call: TRBJ2-7
cdr3_length: 15
v_call: TRBV11-2
cdr3_nt: TGTGCCAGCAGTTCCTCTAGCGGGAGCGGTTACGAGCAGTACTTC
cdr3_aa: CASSSSSGSGYEQYF

d_call: .
clone_size: .
j_call: TRBJ1-1
cdr3_length: 14
v_call: TRBV6-5
cdr3_nt: TGTGCCAGCAGTTACGACACCTTGAACACTGAAGCTTTCTTT
cdr3_aa: CASSYDTLNTEAFF

d_call: TRBD2
clone_size: .
j_call: TRBJ2-5
cdr3_length: 16
v_call: TRBV28
cdr3_nt: TGTGCCAGCAGTTCTAGCGGGCTCGACCCCCTTAAAGAGCAGTACTTC
cdr3_aa: CASSSSGLDPLKEQYF

d_call: .
clone_size: .
j_call: TRBJ2-3
cdr3_length: 13
v_call: TRBV25-1
cdr3_nt: TGTGCCAGCGAGTTTGGAGGAGCAGATACGCAGTATTTT
cdr3_aa: CASEFGGADTQYF

d_call: TRBD2
clone_size: .
j_call: TRBJ2-2
cdr3_length: 15
v_call: TRBV10-3
cdr3_nt: TGTGCCATCGGGGCGACTAGCCCTAACACCGGGGAGCTGTTTTTT
cdr3_aa: CAIGATSPNTGELFF

d_call: .
clone_size: .
j_call: TRBJ1-5
cdr3_length: 16
v_call: TRBV4-1
cdr3_nt: TGCGCCAGCAGCCAAGAATATGTGCAGGGCCGTCAGCCCCAGCATTTT
cdr3_aa: CASSQEYVQGRQPQHF

d_call: TRBD1
clone_size: few
j_call: TRBJ1-4
cdr3_length: 18
v_call: TRBV28
cdr3_nt: TGTGCCAGCAGCTCTGCGGGACAGGGGGATTCAACTAATGAAAAACTGTTTTTT
cdr3_aa: CASSSAGQGDSTNEKLFF

d_call: TRBD1
clone_size: .
j_call: TRBJ2-4
cdr3_length: 14
v_call: TRBV6-4
cdr3_nt: TGTGCCAGCAGTGAGACGGGACAGGGCAACATTCAGTACTTC
cdr3_aa: CASSETGQGNIQYF

d_call: .
clone_size: .
j_call: TRBJ1-4
cdr3_length: 16
v_call: TRBV5-6
cdr3_nt: TGTGCCAGCAGCTTGGCAGGGGCAGGGGTTAATGAAAAACTGTTTTTT
cdr3_aa: CASSLAGAGVNEKLFF

d_call: TRBD1
clone_size: .
j_call: TRBJ2-7
cdr3_length: 14
v_call: TRBV6-5
cdr3_nt: TGTGCCAGCAGTCCCAACGGACAGGAGTACGAGCAGTACTTC
cdr3_aa: CASSPNGQEYEQYF

d_call: .
clone_size: .
j_call: TRBJ2-6
cdr3_length: 11
v_call: TRBV5-6
cdr3_nt: TGTGCCAGCAGCTTGCATGGACTTCTGACTTTC
cdr3_aa: CASSLHGLLTF

d_call: TRBD2
clone_size: .
j_call: TRBJ2-5
cdr3_length: 14
v_call: TRBV28
cdr3_nt: TGTGCCAGCAGTTTAGCAGCGGGAGTTCAGACCCAGTACTTC
cdr3_aa: CASSLAAGVQTQYF

d_call: .
clone_size: .
j_call: TRBJ1-2
cdr3_length: 14
v_call: TRBV28
cdr3_nt: TGTGCCAGCAGTTTAAGCGCGGCAGGGGTTGGCTACACCTTC
cdr3_aa: CASSLSAAGVGYTF

d_call: TRBD2
clone_size: .
j_call: TRBJ2-3
cdr3_length: 17
v_call: TRBV19
cdr3_nt: TGTGCCAGTAGTATACTAGCGGGGGTAGAAAGCACAGATACGCAGTATTTT
cdr3_aa: CASSILAGVESTDTQYF

d_call: TRBD2
clone_size: .
j_call: TRBJ2-1
cdr3_length: 15
v_call: TRBV25-1
cdr3_nt: TGTGCCCCGATCCTCCAGCGGGGGCCCTACAATGAGCAGTTCTTC
cdr3_aa: CAPILQRGPYNEQFF

d_call: .
clone_size: once
j_call: TRBJ2-5
cdr3_length: 15
v_call: TRBV5-1
cdr3_nt: TGCGCCAGCAGACATAATACAGGGCCCCAAGAGACCCGGTACTTC
cdr3_aa: CASRHNTGPQETRYF

d_call: TRBD2
clone_size: .
j_call: TRBJ2-5
cdr3_length: 15
v_call: TRBV9
cdr3_nt: TGTGCCAGCAGCGCGTCCCGGACTAGCGAAGAGACCCAGTACTTC
cdr3_aa: CASSASRTSEETQYF

d_call: .
clone_size: .
j_call: TRBJ2-2
cdr3_length: 12
v_call: TRBV19
cdr3_nt: TGTGCCAGTAGTGGATTGTTCCGGGTACTGTTTTTT
cdr3_aa: CASSGLFRVLFF

d_call: .
clone_size: .
j_call: TRBJ1-1
cdr3_length: 17
v_call: TRBV5-4
cdr3_nt: TGTGCCAGCAGCTTGGGGGAGGTAGGACGGGTGAACACTGAAGCTTTCTTT
cdr3_aa: CASSLGEVGRVNTEAFF

d_call: .
clone_size: .
j_call: TRBJ2-7
cdr3_length: 14
v_call: TRBV13
cdr3_nt: TGTGCCAGCAGCTACCGGGACATATCCTACGAGCAGTACTTC
cdr3_aa: CASSYRDISYEQYF

d_call: TRBD2
clone_size: .
j_call: TRBJ2-2
cdr3_length: 15
v_call: TRBV19
cdr3_nt: TGTGCCAGTAGCCTGGTCGGCGGGGGGGCCGGGGAGCTGTTTTTT
cdr3_aa: CASSLVGGGAGELFF

d_call: .
clone_size: .
j_call: TRBJ2-5
cdr3_length: 15
v_call: TRBV2
cdr3_nt: TGTGCCAGCAGCTCTCAGGGGGGAGCTCAAGAGACCCAGTACTTC
cdr3_aa: CASSSQGGAQETQYF

d_call: .
clone_size: once
j_call: TRBJ1-4
cdr3_length: 16
v_call: TRBV18
cdr3_nt: TGTGCCAGCTCACCAACGGGACTCCCGAATAATGAAAAACTGTTTTTT
cdr3_aa: CASSPTGLPNNEKLFF

d_call: .
clone_size: .
j_call: TRBJ2-1
cdr3_length: 14
v_call: TRBV21-1
cdr3_nt: TGTGCCAGCAAGGGGACTAGCGGGTATGATGAGCGGTTCTTC
cdr3_aa: CASKGTSGYDERFF

d_call: .
clone_size: .
j_call: TRBJ1-4
cdr3_length: 14
v_call: TRBV5-1
cdr3_nt: TGCGCCAGCAGCTTGGCTCGGGCTAATGAAAAACTGTTTTTT
cdr3_aa: CASSLARANEKLFF

d_call: TRBD2
clone_size: .
j_call: TRBJ2-5
cdr3_length: 17
v_call: TRBV7-2
cdr3_nt: TGTGCCAGCAGCCCACCCGGACTAGCGGGACCCAAAGAGACCCAGTACTTC
cdr3_aa: CASSPPGLAGPKETQYF

d_call: TRBD1
clone_size: .
j_call: TRBJ1-4
cdr3_length: 16
v_call: TRBV28
cdr3_nt: TGTGCCAGCAGCACGACAGGGGCCACAACTAATGAAAAACTGTTTTTT
cdr3_aa: CASSTTGATTNEKLFF

d_call: .
clone_size: few
j_call: TRBJ1-1
cdr3_length: 13
v_call: TRBV2
cdr3_nt: TGTGCCAGCAGTGACAGGGGCTGGACTGAAGCTTTCTTT
cdr3_aa: CASSDRGWTEAFF